A single sample gave rise to the 17 T cell receptor beta chains below, sequenced in a study of siplizumab effects on memory and regulatory T cells. Generated by immunoSEQ multiplex PCR, the TCRdb table keeps only in-frame clones and is missing some. The sample records roughly 100,000 clones, approximately 90% being singletons. Material for sequencing was CD4+ T cells sorted from blood. Receptors were obtained from a human donor in good health.

This clone occurred once. This rearrangement joins TRBV5-6 to TRBJ2-5, with TRBD1 identical over 12 bases. Germline V lookup: CDR1 SGHDT, CDR2 YYEEEE. V shed 1 base, J shed 5 bases, and the junction held 6 bases outside the gene matches. This CDR3 comprises 16 residues. The CDR3, as DNA: TGTGCCAGCAGCTTGACCGGGACAGGGGGCTGGGAGACCCAGTACTTC. Protein sequence: CASSLTGTGGWETQYF.

This sequence joins TRBV5-1 and TRBJ2-1; D is undetermined. This CDR3 has 16 amino acids. V lost 3 bases, J lost 6 bases, and 19 bases lay in between. Germline V CDR1 and CDR2: SGHRS, YFSETQ. This CDR3 is CASSWSDTYVGNEQFF. As DNA, the CDR3 is TGCGCCAGCAGCTGGTCAGATACCTACGTCGGCAATGAGCAGTTCTTC.

A single count supports this clone. The chain combines TRBV11-3 with TRBJ2-3; possibly TRBD2 for D (6 bases). In germline, CDR1 is SGHNT, CDR2 YENEEA. V was shortened by 5 bases and J by 6 bases, with 18 bases between the two germline ends. This CDR3 has 15 residues. The CDR3 coding sequence is TGTGCCAGCAGCCAGCTCGGAGGGGATAGGGATACGCAGTATTTT. Its translation: CASSQLGGDRDTQYF.

This chain links TRBV19 with TRBJ1-4; TRBD1 is a possible D gene (5 bases). The CDR3 runs 15 residues. Trimming shortened V by 4 bases and J by 5 bases, and 14 bases separated the two germline ends. Germline V CDR1 and CDR2: LNHDA, SQIVND (reference sequence). The chain's CDR3 is CASSTVRGKNEKLFF. In DNA, the CDR3 is TGTGCCAGTAGTACCGTTCGGGGGAAAAATGAAAAACTGTTTTTT.

The chain recombines TRBV5-1 with TRBJ2-4; TRBD1 is a possible D gene (6 bases). The CDR3 is 17 amino acids. V was shortened by 0 bases and J by 9 bases, with 22 bases between the two germline ends. The germline CDR1 and CDR2 sequences are SGHRS and YFSETQ. The chain's CDR3 is CASSLGPQGTPRAIQYF. CDR3 sequence (DNA): TGCGCCAGCAGCTTGGGGCCTCAGGGGACCCCCAGGGCCATTCAGTACTTC.

The chain uses TRBV28 and TRBJ2-3, with 10 bases aligning to TRBD2. Germline CDR1 reads MDHEN; CDR2 reads SYDVKM. The CDR3 is 16 amino acids. Trimming at V came to 6 bases and at J to 1 base, leaving 7 bases not matched to a gene. The CDR3 reads CASRDTLAGGTDTQYF. CDR3 coding DNA: TGTGCCAGCAGGGATACTCTAGCGGGAGGCACAGATACGCAGTATTTT.

This sequence joins TRBV18 and TRBJ1-1; D is unclear. Looked up from germline, CDR1 is KGHSH and CDR2 is LQKENI. The CDR3 runs 13 residues. The V end lost 0 bases, the J end lost 6 bases, and 8 bases lay between the germline ends. As DNA, the CDR3 is TGTGCCAGCTCACCACCGAAGGTTTCTGAAGCTTTCTTT. Translating it yields CASSPPKVSEAFF.

The chain recombines TRBV5-1 with TRBJ2-5, with 9 bases lining up with TRBD2. J was trimmed by 5 bases and V by 0 bases; bases with no gene match: 11. CDR3 size: 17 residues. Per the germline V gene, CDR1 is SGHRS and CDR2 is YFSETQ. The CDR3 DNA reads TGCGCCAGCAGCTTGGTTTCTGGCGGGAGGGCCGTCGAGACCCAGTACTTC. This gives the protein CASSLVSGGRAVETQYF.

This chain links TRBV6-1 with TRBJ2-6; the D is unclear. V lost 4 bases and J lost 0, with 10 bases in between. Germline V CDR1 and CDR2: MNHNS, SASEGT. CDR3 size: 16 residues. CDR3 DNA sequence: TGTGCCAGCAGTGGAGTTTCTCTCTCTGGGGCCAACGTCCTGACTTTC. This codes for CASSGVSLSGANVLTF.

The chain recombines TRBV5-1 with TRBJ1-2; D is uncertain. V was shortened by 1 base and J by 2 bases, with 6 bases between the two germline ends. The germline V gene has CDR1 SGHRS and CDR2 YFSETQ. The CDR3 totals 13 residues. The CDR3 spells CASSLSGNYGYTF. DNA for the CDR3: TGCGCCAGCAGCTTGTCCGGAAACTATGGCTACACCTTC. Drawing the rest from reference TRBV5-1 and TRBJ1-2, the complete variable domain is KAGVTQTPRYLIKTRGQQVTLSCSPISGHRSVSWYQQTPGQGLQFLFEYFSETQRNKGNFPGRFSGRQFSNSRSEMNVSTLELGDSALYLCASSLSGNYGYTFGSGTRLTVV.

V gene TRBV6-5 combines with J gene TRBJ1-5; D call uncertain. The V end lost 7 bases, the J end lost 5 bases, and 12 bases lay between the germline ends. This CDR3 comprises 13 residues. CDR1 and CDR2 from the germline V gene are MNHEY and SVGAGI. The CDR3 protein is CASKSTGDQPQHF. DNA of the CDR3: TGTGCCAGCAAATCGACGGGAGATCAGCCCCAGCATTTT.

The chain has TRBV11-1 and TRBJ2-7, with D tentatively TRBD1 (6 bases). The CDR3 is 14 residues long. V lost 1 base and J 6 bases, leaving 13 bases between the germline ends. The germline CDR1 and CDR2 sequences are SGHAT and FQDESV (reference sequence). DNA of the CDR3: TGTGCCAGCAGCTTAGTTAGGGGGAGCTCCGAGCAGTACTTC. The encoded protein is CASSLVRGSSEQYF.

V and J are TRBV27 and TRBJ2-7; TRBD1 matches 9 bases. The germline CDR1 and CDR2 sequences are MNHEY and SMNVEV (reference sequence). V trimming: 3 bases; J trimming: 7 bases; junction bases outside the gene matches: 4. The CDR3 covers 13 residues. The CDR3 region is CASSFGTGWEQYF. The CDR3 coding sequence is TGTGCCAGCAGTTTTGGGACAGGGTGGGAGCAGTACTTC.

This clone was recorded once. The chain links TRBV2 to TRBJ1-2; D is uncertain. Germline V lookup: CDR1 SNHLY, CDR2 FYNNEI. V dropped 8 bases and J dropped 1 base, with 26 bases sitting between them. This CDR3 is 18 amino acids long. The CDR3 region has the DNA TGTGCCAGCGCTGTAATAGGCGGATGGCAATCGGATAACTATGGCTACACCTTC. Translated: CASAVIGGWQSDNYGYTF.

The CDR3 DNA follows: TGTGCCAGCTCCTACGAGCAGTACTTC. It translates to CASSYEQYF. V usage is TRBV5-8 and J usage is TRBJ2-7; D gene uncertain. Germline V gene data show CDR1 as SGHTS and CDR2 as YDEGEE. Deletions cut 7 bases from V and 1 base from J, with 0 bases between. The CDR3 totals 9 residues.

This clone has a single count. V and J are TRBV6-6 and TRBJ1-4; the match to TRBD1 covers 10 bases. The CDR3 is 15 residues long. CDR1 and CDR2 (germline): MNHNY, SVGAGI (reference sequence). Germline trimming cut 6 bases from V and 7 bases from J; bases unmatched to any gene: 8. As DNA, the CDR3 is TGTGCCAGCAGACCTCGGACAGGGGGGGGTGAAAAACTGTTTTTT. It translates to CASRPRTGGGEKLFF.

The chain has TRBV9 and TRBJ2-7; TRBD1 matches 11 bases. The J segment lost 4 bases and the V segment lost 0 bases, leaving 3 bases of the junction unmatched. The CDR3 runs 15 residues. CDR1 and CDR2 from the germline V gene are SGDLS and YYNGEE. CDR3 loop: CASSVADRGLYEQYF. The CDR3 DNA sequence: TGTGCCAGCAGCGTAGCGGACAGGGGGCTGTACGAGCAGTACTTC.